This T cell receptor beta chain appears in the sequencing data of a study of T cell responses to AZD1222 COVID-19 vaccine (dated by TCRdb to the early 2020s). General notes on the study: A total of 230 to 250 trial participants underwent TCR sequencing, of whom 207 received two doses of AZD1222 and about 25 received two doses of the MenACWY control vaccine. Trial participants were enrolled by age into 18-55, 56-69 and 70-plus year subgroups, with around 140, 26 and 57 TCR-sequenced participants respectively. The paper as a whole reports these results and caveats: The 56-69-year group was small, and its depth increase did not reach significance, likely because of low power. Conclusions about previously exposed vaccinees were limited because only six AZD1222 recipients were SARS-CoV-2 seropositive at baseline. Participants were mostly white British and included more females than males, and it was suggested by the authors that clonal diversity may have been underestimated. After two AZD1222 doses, spike-specific TCR breadth and depth were significantly higher than at day 0 and than in MenACWY recipients. Reportedly, almost half of the unique spike-specific TCRs recognized epitopes lying outside the regions that are mutated in the B.1.351 and B.1.1.7 variants. Because no day 14 peak-response samples were available, the repertoires could be characterized only after the peak T cell response. Vaccine-associated CD4 TCRs spanned the whole spike protein, with dominant responses in regions 160-218 and 743-854.

The CDR3 regions of human TCRbeta chains were subjected to immunosequencing. Per the original workflow: Repertoire TCRs were matched against a reference library of SARS-CoV-2-specific TCRs generated with the MIRA antigen-specificity platform. Breadth meant the fraction of unique TCRs that were SARS-CoV-2-associated, whereas depth meant the fraction of total T cells that were SARS-CoV-2-associated. Each spike-specific TCR was assigned to its reactive spike region and to a CD4 or CD8 class using the MIRA data. Log10-transformed breadth and depth values were compared by one-way ANOVA with Sidak's multiple comparisons tests. TCRdb's version of the immuneACCESS table is confined to in-frame rearrangements and falls short of the full clone set. An unresolved V gene accounts for under half of the shortfall where checked; the remainder is of unknown origin. That table furnishes V, J and clone size, whereas the DNA furnished D and trimming. The sample table holds 95,000 to 150,000 clones, of which about 90% were seen once. The ten largest account for more than 7% of the sample.

Sample time point, as interpreted from the label and publication: about 28 days (+/-7) after the second vaccine dose. AZD1222 recipients given second doses at about 4 weeks or at about 12 weeks were pooled, since spike-specific TCR depth and breadth were not found to differ between the two schedules. Vaccinee samples came from UK trials COV001 and COV002, including a single-blind randomized controlled phase 2/3 trial of AZD1222 (ChAdOx1 nCoV-19) in healthy adults. For TCRbeta chain sequencing, PBMC samples were collected from trial participants at day 0 and at day 28 after the second dose. The CDR3 holds 12 amino acids from the cysteine to the phenylalanine. The sequence is cut down to CDR3 DNA, 36 bases in frame from base 1. Relative to germline, V is missing 5 bases and J is missing 15 bases, with 8 bases of the junction outside any gene match. This clone was recorded once. The target of this receptor is not known. No clone much larger than this one lies a single base away; base qualities are absent.

The input for sequencing was peripheral blood, taken 28 days after the second AZD1222 dose. The TCR was taken from an adult who received the AZD1222 COVID-19 vaccine. The chain is made from TRBV12-3 or TRBV12-4 and TRBJ2-1; 9 of the junction bases match TRBD2. The DNA sequence is TGTGCCAGCAGTGAATCCGGGACTAGCCTGTTCTTC. Translated, it reads CASSESGTSLFF.